This paragraph covers one T cell receptor (beta chain) sequence. Antigen specificity is unknown. Germline-derived CDR1 and CDR2 are MDHEN and SYDVKM. V shed 8 bases and J shed 2 bases, with 18 bases lying between them. The CDR3 is made up of 15 amino acids. This sample stems from a study of CD8 T cells in ankylosing spondylitis. Findings of the study overall: Clones linked to the disease showed a CD8+ phenotype. They occurred at relatively low frequencies in peripheral blood. It appeared that ankylosing spondylitis blood was characterized by a TCR beta motif of several highly homologous variants. Significantly higher representation of disease-linked clones was reported for matched ankylosing spondylitis synovial fluid.

Library preparation for TCR beta used quantitative 5'-RACE with molecular barcodes. TCRdb re-called the 5' RACE reads with MiXCR, one entry per CDR3 protein. This sample yields roughly 260,000 distinct CDR3 sequences, of which 20% are seen a single time; around 7.8% belongs to the top ten. V is TRBV28 and J is TRBJ1-1; D call uncertain. Material: blood, either unsorted or a sorted T cell fraction (not recorded which). This clonotype originated in a male donor with ankylosing spondylitis or in good health (not recorded which). The chain's CDR3 is CASRGPDGRNTEAFF. The CDR3 DNA follows: TGTGCCAGCCGCGGGCCAGACGGCCGAAACACTGAAGCTTTCTTT.